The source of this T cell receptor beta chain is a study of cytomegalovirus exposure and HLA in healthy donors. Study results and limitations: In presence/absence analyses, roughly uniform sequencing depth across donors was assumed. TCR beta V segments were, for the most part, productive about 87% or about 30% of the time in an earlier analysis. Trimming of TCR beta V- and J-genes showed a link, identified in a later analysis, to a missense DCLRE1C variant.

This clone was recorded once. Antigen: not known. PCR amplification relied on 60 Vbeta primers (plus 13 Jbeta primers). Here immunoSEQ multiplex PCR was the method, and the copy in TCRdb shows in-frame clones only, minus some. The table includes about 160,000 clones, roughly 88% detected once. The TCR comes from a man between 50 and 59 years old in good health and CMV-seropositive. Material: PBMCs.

CDR3 in amino acids: CASSVDEFFSGNTIYF. CDR3 coding DNA: TGTGCCAGCAGCGTAGACGAGTTTTTCTCTGGAAACACCATATATTTT. The rearrangement uses TRBV9 and TRBJ1-3; no clear D gene. Looked up from germline, CDR1 is SGDLS and CDR2 is YYNGEE. Trimming took 0 bases from V and 0 from J, leaving 10 bases between them. The CDR3 contains 16 residues. The whole variable domain, filled in from reference TRBV9 and TRBJ1-3, reads DSGVTQTPKHLITATGQRVTLRCSPRSGDLSVYWYQQSLDQGLQFLIQYYNGEERAKGNILERFSAQQFPDLHSELNLSSLELGDSALYFCASSVDEFFSGNTIYFGEGSWLTVV.